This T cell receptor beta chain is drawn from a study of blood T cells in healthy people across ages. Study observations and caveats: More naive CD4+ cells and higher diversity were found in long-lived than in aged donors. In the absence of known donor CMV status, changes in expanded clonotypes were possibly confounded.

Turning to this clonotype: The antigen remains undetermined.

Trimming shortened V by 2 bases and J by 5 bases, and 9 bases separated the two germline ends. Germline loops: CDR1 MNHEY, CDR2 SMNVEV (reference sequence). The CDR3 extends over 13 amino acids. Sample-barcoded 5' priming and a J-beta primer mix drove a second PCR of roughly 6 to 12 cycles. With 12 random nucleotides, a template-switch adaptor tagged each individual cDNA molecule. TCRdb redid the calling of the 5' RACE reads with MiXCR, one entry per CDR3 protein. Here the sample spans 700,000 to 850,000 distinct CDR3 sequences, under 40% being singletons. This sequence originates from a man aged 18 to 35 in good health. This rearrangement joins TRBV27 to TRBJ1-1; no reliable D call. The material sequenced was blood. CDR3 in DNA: TGTGCCAGCAGTTTAACGGCATGGACTGAAGCTTTCTTT. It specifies CASSLTAWTEAFF.